What follows are 9 T cell receptor beta chains derived from one specimen sequenced in a study of CD8 T cells in ankylosing spondylitis. One entry per CDR3 protein results from TCRdb running MiXCR on the 5' RACE reads. The repertoire holds about 240,000 distinct CDR3 sequences, with about 10% as singletons. The sample consisted of blood, either unsorted or a sorted T cell fraction (not recorded which). The receptors were sampled from a male donor with ankylosing spondylitis or in good health (not recorded which).

The table lists this clonotype with a few counts. V gene TRBV20-1 combines with J gene TRBJ2-4; TRBD2 matches at 15 bases. J gave up 7 bases and V 6 bases, and 13 bases lay outside the gene matches. The CDR3 has 17 amino acids. Looked up from germline, CDR1 is DFQATT and CDR2 is SNEGSKA (reference sequence). CDR3 protein: CSADQMGLAGGGNIQYF. CDR3 DNA: TGCAGTGCAGATCAAATGGGACTAGCGGGGGGCGGTAACATTCAGTACTTC.

The rearrangement links TRBV3-1 to TRBJ2-5, with 7 bases fitting TRBD2. CDR3 length: 16 amino acids. V lost 2 bases to trimming and J lost 4 bases; unmatched junction nucleotides: 10. Germline CDR1 reads LGHDT; CDR2 reads YNNKEL (reference sequence). CDR3 in amino acids: CASSQSLAVGGETQYF. The CDR3 bases are TGTGCCAGCAGCCAATCCCTAGCGGTGGGGGGAGAGACCCAGTACTTC.

This clonotype was seen at least ten times. The rearrangement links TRBV6-6 to TRBJ1-2; D perhaps matches TRBD1 (6 bases). CDR3 length: 15 amino acids. Trimming stripped 2 bases from V and 0 bases from J, with 10 bases between. CDR1 is MNHNY and CDR2 is SVGAGI in the germline V gene (reference sequence). The CDR3 bases are TGTGCCAGCAGTTACGAGGGACATTCTAACTATGGCTACACCTTC. Translation gives CASSYEGHSNYGYTF.

This clonotype was counted a few times. This chain joins TRBV6-5 and TRBJ2-7; weak D call: TRBD1 (5 bases). There are 15 residues in the CDR3. The V end lost 2 bases, the J end lost 2 bases, and 13 bases lay between the germline ends. Germline CDR1 MNHEY, CDR2 SVGAGI. CDR3 loop: CASSYRQGFTYEQYF. The CDR3 DNA follows: TGTGCCAGCAGTTACCGGCAGGGTTTCACCTACGAGCAGTACTTC.

This chain joins TRBV21-1 and TRBJ2-1; the D segment call TRBD2 is taken from the table without a DNA check. TRBV21-1 constitutes a pseudogene. There are 17 residues in the CDR3. In DNA form, the CDR3 reads TGTGCCAGCAGCTACGTAGCGGCCCTGGGGGGTTACAATGAGCAGTTCTTC. This sequence encodes CASSYVAALGGYNEQFF.

This clonotype showed up many times. The V and J genes are TRBV15 and TRBJ1-1; TRBD1 is a possible D gene (5 bases). This CDR3 is built from 14 residues. In germline, CDR1 is LNHNV, CDR2 YYDKDF (reference sequence). Trimming removed 8 bases from V and 4 bases from J, with 17 bases in between. The CDR3 DNA is TGTGCCACCGGAAGCCGAGTGGGGGGCACTGAAGCTTTCTTT. Amino acid sequence: CATGSRVGGTEAFF. Together with reference TRBV15 and TRBJ1-1, the CDR3 gives the full variable domain: DAMVIQNPRYQVTQFGKPVTLSCSQTLNHNVMYWYQQKSSQAPKLLFHYYDKDFNNEADTPDNFQSRRPNTSFCFLDIRSPGLGDTAMYLCATGSRVGGTEAFFGQGTRLTVV.

This clonotype was counted at least ten times. The rearrangement joins TRBV29-1 to TRBJ2-7, with D tentatively TRBD2 (6 bases). Germline V gene sequence: CDR1 SQVTM, CDR2 ANQGSEA. Trimming removed 0 bases from V and 5 bases from J, with 20 bases in between. This CDR3 spans 16 amino acids. CDR3 sequence reads: CSVEDPRRGTPHEQYF. CDR3 DNA sequence: TGCAGCGTTGAAGATCCACGTCGCGGGACCCCCCACGAGCAGTACTTC.

This chain uses TRBV2 with TRBJ2-5; 9 bases match TRBD2. Germline V gene lookup returns CDR1 SNHLY and CDR2 FYNNEI. The CDR3 contains 13 residues. V lost 6 bases, J lost 4 bases, and 3 bases stayed unmatched. CDR3 coding DNA: TGTGCCAGCAGGCTGACTAGCGGAGAGACCCAGTACTTC. Protein: CASRLTSGETQYF.

This clonotype has just a few counts. The chain is built from TRBV13 and TRBJ2-7; 9 positions match TRBD1. There are 14 residues in the CDR3. V lost 4 bases, J lost 4 bases, and 5 bases stayed unmatched. The germline CDR1 and CDR2 sequences are PRHDT and FYEKMQ (reference sequence). The CDR3 region is CASSSDRGGYEQYF. CDR3 coding DNA: TGTGCCAGCAGCTCGGACAGGGGTGGGTACGAGCAGTACTTC.